This T cell receptor beta chain comes out of a study of Graves' ophthalmopathy and Graves' hyperthyroidism. At least ten counts were recorded for this clonotype. Using RNA transcripts, the TCR beta CDR3 regions were amplified. Amplification began with first-round RT-PCR using HTBI primers, then second-round multiplex PCR was performed. Each CDR3 protein is one row after TCRdb ran MiXCR on the multiplex PCR reads. Here the sample spans some 380,000 distinct CDR3 sequences, 15% to 17% being singletons. V was trimmed by 5 bases and J by 3 bases, leaving 16 bases between them. Germline CDR1 reads SEHNR; CDR2 reads FQNEAQ (reference sequence). The CDR3 contains 15 residues.

The sequence derives from a woman aged 18-35 years with stable Graves' hyperthyroidism. The gene calls are TRBV7-9 and TRBJ1-1, with D tentatively TRBD1 (5 bases). Sequencing input: peripheral blood. The DNA for the CDR3 is TGTGCCAGCAGCCTCGGGACCCTTGGCGACACTGAAGCTTTCTTT. Amino acids: CASSLGTLGDTEAFF.